A selection of T cell receptor beta chains follows, all from one sample in a study of T cells in Graves' hyperthyroidism and ophthalmopathy. TCRdb re-derived calls from the multiplex PCR reads in MiXCR, one entry per CDR3 protein. Of more than 600,000 distinct CDR3 sequences listed, about 16% were seen once; the top ten hold around 8.1%. Sequenced sample: blood. These receptors were obtained from a man between 18 and 29 years old with Graves' hyperthyroidism. The conserved cysteine and the conserved F or W are not part of the CDR3 here.

v_call	j_call	cdr3_aa
TRBV7-3	TRBJ2-1	ASSPLSSSYNEQF
TRBV18	TRBJ1-6	ASSPWDSRRSPLH
TRBV2	TRBJ2-4	ASSELAGLAKNIQY
TRBV28	TRBJ2-7	ASSSVGRGHHEQY
TRBV14	TRBJ2-1	ASSQDSGGQFYNEQF
TRBV2	TRBJ2-7	ASNEAGGRSSYEQY
TRBV28	TRBJ1-1	ASSQMGLGAF
TRBV7-2	TRBJ2-4	ASSLVGDYVAKNIQY
TRBV7-9	TRBJ2-1	ASSLALLANEQF
TRBV25-1	TRBJ2-2	ASSEKGLGELF
TRBV28	TRBJ2-1	ASHRGGSGSDEQF
TRBV20-1	TRBJ2-2	SARDWLAGTNTGELF
TRBV6-5	TRBJ2-7	ASSYSVGSYEQY
TRBV7-9	TRBJ2-3	ASSFGSLDRDPADTQY
TRBV30	TRBJ2-7	AGKKDLLAGEQY
TRBV20-1	TRBJ2-5	SVSHTPGGPQETQY
TRBV20-1	TRBJ2-3	SAPNRGKSTDTQY
TRBV7-9	TRBJ2-1	ASSLERVQGLADNEQF
TRBV6-1	TRBJ2-7	ASSPTGQNEQY
TRBV2	TRBJ2-1	ASSEQQNNEQF
TRBV5-5	TRBJ1-1	ASSGGRGGTEAF
TRBV20-1	TRBJ1-2	SAAAGGGVGGYT
TRBV28	TRBJ1-1	ASSFAFSEAF
TRBV20-1	TRBJ1-1	SARDTGQGSTEAF